This is a list of T cell receptor beta chains from one sample in a study of Ad26.COV2.S vaccination and SARS-CoV-2 variants. Repertoires were generated with immunoSEQ multiplex PCR, while TCRdb's copy carries only in-frame clones and drops some. The repertoire holds around 500,000 clones, with 80% to 90% as singletons. The sequencing here drew on peripheral blood, taken in a trial of Ad26.COV2.S vaccine versus placebo. The receptor source for this set is a person aged 18-60 years who received the Ad26.COV2.S COVID-19 vaccine or a placebo. Both conserved end residues are part of each CDR3. The D gene is left open where the match is weak. Not all rows give a size; the values are once, few, many and, for expanded clones, a class.

CDR3nt | CDR3aa | d_gene | abundance | j_gene | v_gene
TGTGCTAGCAGTGAGGACGGGACAGCAACCGGGGAGCTGTTTTTT | CASSEDGTATGELFF | TRBD1 | . | TRBJ2-2 | TRBV6-4
TGTGCCAGCAGAGGGGGGACTGAAGCTTTCTTT | CASRGGTEAFF | . | . | TRBJ1-1 | TRBV2
TGTGCCAGCAGCCTAAGCACAGGGCAAGAGACCCAGTACTTC | CASSLSTGQETQYF | . | . | TRBJ2-5 | TRBV7-9
TGTGCCAGCAGCCGGGACATTGAAGCTTTCTTT | CASSRDIEAFF | . | . | TRBJ1-1 | TRBV21-1
TGTGCCATCAGTGAGACAGGGATAGCCAAAAACATTCAGTACTTC | CAISETGIAKNIQYF | . | . | TRBJ2-4 | TRBV10-3
TGTGCCAGCAGACCAGACAGGACCACGAACACTGAAGCTTTCTTT | CASRPDRTTNTEAFF | . | . | TRBJ1-1 | TRBV6-5
TGTGCCAGCAGCTCCGGTTTGCGACTGAACACTGAAGCTTTCTTT | CASSSGLRLNTEAFF | . | . | TRBJ1-1 | TRBV7-9
TGTGCCAGCAGCTTACTAGCACAGGAGACCCAGTACTTC | CASSLLAQETQYF | . | . | TRBJ2-5 | TRBV7-9
TGTGCCACCAGCAGTGACAAAACAGGGATCTCCTACGAGCAGTACTTC | CATSSDKTGISYEQYF | . | . | TRBJ2-7 | TRBV15
TGCAGCGTTGAAGATCCTCGTGTCGGAAACACCATATATTTT | CSVEDPRVGNTIYF | . | . | TRBJ1-3 | TRBV29-1
TGTGCCAGCAGCGTTGACACGGCGGTGAGGGAGCAGTACTTC | CASSVDTAVREQYF | . | . | TRBJ2-7 | TRBV5-4
TGTGCCAGCAGCTTACGGACTAGCAATGAGCAGTTCTTC | CASSLRTSNEQFF | TRBD2 | . | TRBJ2-1 | TRBV7-9
TGTGCCACCAGCAGAGTACTAGCGGGAGATCCCGGGGAGCTGTTTTTT | CATSRVLAGDPGELFF | TRBD2 | . | TRBJ2-2 | TRBV15
TGTGCCAGTAGTATGGGTGACGCCGGTCGAGAGACCCAGTACTTC | CASSMGDAGRETQYF | . | . | TRBJ2-5 | TRBV19
TGTGCCAGCAGCCAAGTTAGTGGACAAAGTGGCTCCTACGAGCAGTACTTC | CASSQVSGQSGSYEQYF | . | once | TRBJ2-7 | TRBV4-2
TGTGCCAGCAGTTACGTCGTTGATGGCTACACCTTC | CASSYVVDGYTF | . | once | TRBJ1-2 | TRBV6-6
TGTGCCAGCAGTTATGTCGGCGGGGATCAGCACTATGGCTACACCTTC | CASSYVGGDQHYGYTF | . | . | TRBJ1-2 | TRBV6-6
TGTGCCAGCGGGACAGGGTTCTACGAGCAGTACTTC | CASGTGFYEQYF | TRBD1 | . | TRBJ2-7 | TRBV28
TGTGCCAGCAGCTTACGGACAGGGAGGGGTAATGAAAAACTGTTTTTT | CASSLRTGRGNEKLFF | TRBD1 | once | TRBJ1-4 | TRBV11-2
TGTGCCACCAGTGATCCGAGAGGTTCTGGGGCCAACGTCCTGACTTTC | CATSDPRGSGANVLTF | . | . | TRBJ2-6 | TRBV24-1
TGTGCCAGCTCACCAAAAAGTAATGAAAAACTGTTTTTT | CASSPKSNEKLFF | . | . | TRBJ1-4 | TRBV18
TGTGCCAGCAGTTCACAGGGCCCACACAATGAGCAGTTCTTC | CASSSQGPHNEQFF | . | . | TRBJ2-1 | TRBV6-5
TGTGCCAGCAGCCCCCGGAACAGGGGGTCTGGGGCCAACGTCCTGACTTTC | CASSPRNRGSGANVLTF | TRBD1 | . | TRBJ2-6 | TRBV7-9
TGTGCCTGGAGGGCTGGGGGGGGGCATCAGCCCCAGCATTTT | CAWRAGGGHQPQHF | . | . | TRBJ1-5 | TRBV30
TGTGCCAGCAGCTTAGTTGTCAATGAGCAGTTCTTC | CASSLVVNEQFF | . | once | TRBJ2-1 | TRBV11-2
TGTGCCAGCAGCGTAAGTGTCGGCGGGGAGCTGTTTTTT | CASSVSVGGELFF | . | . | TRBJ2-2 | TRBV9
TGTGCCAGCAGTCCACACACGACAGCTTCTCTCGGCTACACCTTC | CASSPHTTASLGYTF | . | . | TRBJ1-2 | TRBV27
TGCGCCAGCAAAAGGCAGCTCAATGAAAAACTGTTTTTT | CASKRQLNEKLFF | . | . | TRBJ1-4 | TRBV5-1
TGTGCCACCAGTGATTTGAATACAGCTGAAGCTTTCTTT | CATSDLNTAEAFF | . | once | TRBJ1-1 | TRBV24-1
TGCGCCAGCAGCTTGGCGCAGAGGGGAGATACGCAGTATTTT | CASSLAQRGDTQYF | . | . | TRBJ2-3 | TRBV5-1
TGTGCCAGCAGCCGCGGACTAGCGGGAGATTCCACCGGGGAGCTGTTTTTT | CASSRGLAGDSTGELFF | TRBD2 | . | TRBJ2-2 | TRBV3-1/TRBV3-2
TGTGCCAGCAGCGTAGGTTGGGGGGCAGGAGGCTACACCTTC | CASSVGWGAGGYTF | . | . | TRBJ1-2 | TRBV9
TGCGCCAGCAGCCTTGCAGAACAGGGGGCGAGGATTACTGAAGCTTTCTTT | CASSLAEQGARITEAFF | TRBD1 | . | TRBJ1-1 | TRBV4-1
TGTGCCAGCACGTTGGGCACCCTCTACGAGCAGTACTTC | CASTLGTLYEQYF | . | . | TRBJ2-7 | TRBV6-5
TGTGCCAGCTCACCCTCGACAGGGTTGAGCACTGAAGCTTTCTTT | CASSPSTGLSTEAFF | TRBD1 | . | TRBJ1-1 | TRBV18
TGTGCCAGCAGCCAAGAACCGAGCTCCTACGAGCAGTACTTC | CASSQEPSSYEQYF | . | . | TRBJ2-7 | TRBV3-1/TRBV3-2
TGTGCCACCGGAGCGGGGGGGCCGTTAGGTGAGCAGTTCTTC | CATGAGGPLGEQFF | TRBD2 | . | TRBJ2-1 | TRBV24-1
TGTGCCAGCGGCGTCCAGGGTGACATCTATGGCTACACCTTC | CASGVQGDIYGYTF | . | . | TRBJ1-2 | TRBV5-5
TGTGCCAGCAGCCTACTAGACACCGGGGAGCTGTTTTTT | CASSLLDTGELFF | . | . | TRBJ2-2 | TRBV6-2/TRBV6-3